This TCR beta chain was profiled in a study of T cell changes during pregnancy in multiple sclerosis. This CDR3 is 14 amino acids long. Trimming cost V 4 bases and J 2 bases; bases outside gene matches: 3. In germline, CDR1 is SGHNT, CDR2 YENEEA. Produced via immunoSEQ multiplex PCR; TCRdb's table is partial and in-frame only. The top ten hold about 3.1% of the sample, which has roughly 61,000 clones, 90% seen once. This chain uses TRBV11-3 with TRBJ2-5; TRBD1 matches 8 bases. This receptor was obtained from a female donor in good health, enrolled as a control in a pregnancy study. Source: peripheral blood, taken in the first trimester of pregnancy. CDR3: CASSSGQGQETQYF. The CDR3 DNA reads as TGTGCCAGCAGCTCAGGACAGGGACAAGAGACCCAGTACTTC.